This passage covers 31 T cell receptor beta chains from one sample sequenced in a study of control samples from healthy donors and cancer patients (dated by TCRdb to the early 2020s). Library method: the immunoSEQ multiplex PCR assay. Held by TCRdb, this immuneACCESS table contains in-frame sequences only and omits some clones. Under half of the omission traces to an unresolved V gene where checked; the cause of the rest is unknown. A total of 150,000 or so clones appear in this sample, over 85% of them only once. The leading ten clones occupy 2% to 2.5% of the sample. The specimen was blood. The origin of the receptors is a man in his fifties or sixties in good health.

This clone was seen just once. The CDR3 loop is CASSESDRAGHNEQFF. The CDR3 DNA is TGTGCCAGCAGTGAATCTGACAGGGCCGGGCACAATGAGCAGTTCTTC. The chain couples TRBV25-1 to TRBJ2-1, with 7 bases identical to TRBD1. The CDR3 covers 16 residues. Unmatched junction bases numbered 8, after V lost 1 base and J lost 5 bases. The V gene's germline CDR1 is MGHDK and CDR2 SYGVNS.

V is TRBV29-1 and J is TRBJ2-6; weak D call: TRBD2 (5 bases). This CDR3 has 14 residues. Trimming left V 5 bases short and J 4 bases short, with 12 bases between. The germline CDR1 and CDR2 sequences are SQVTM and ANQGSEA. CDR3 sequence reads: CSVRTPGGANVLTF. In DNA form, the CDR3 reads TGCAGCGTTCGGACCCCGGGAGGGGCCAACGTCCTGACTTTC.

In DNA form, the CDR3 reads TGTGCCAGCAGCTTGGGGGGTGTCACTGAAGCTTTCTTT. Amino acid sequence: CASSLGGVTEAFF. This chain connects TRBV7-9 to TRBJ1-1; maybe TRBD1 (5 bases). Germline V gene data show CDR1 as SEHNR and CDR2 as FQNEAQ (reference sequence). The CDR3 is 13 amino acids. V shed 3 bases and J shed 4 bases, with 9 bases lying between them.

The chain is built from TRBV10-3 and TRBJ1-1; D gene uncertain. Trimming removed 3 bases at V and 7 bases at J, with 15 bases between. Germline V lookup: CDR1 ENHRY, CDR2 SYGVKD. The CDR3 runs 14 residues. The CDR3 spells CAISDPGRRYEAFF. The CDR3 DNA is TGTGCCATCAGTGACCCGGGCAGGAGATATGAAGCTTTCTTT.

This clone showed up just a few times. This chain joins TRBV11-1 and TRBJ1-4; D is uncertain. The germline V gene has CDR1 SGHAT and CDR2 FQDESV (reference sequence). The CDR3 has 15 residues. V gave up 4 bases and J gave up 3 bases, with 12 bases separating them. CDR3: CASSSRGSSNEKLFF. The CDR3 nucleotides read TGTGCCAGCAGCTCCCGGGGTTCGTCTAATGAAAAACTGTTTTTT.

V is TRBV19 and J is TRBJ2-7; D gene ambiguous. CDR1 is LNHDA and CDR2 is SQIVND in the germline V gene (reference sequence). The length of the CDR3 is 12 residues. Trimming stripped 5 bases from V and 2 bases from J, with 7 bases between. The CDR3 reads CASSSKTYEQYF. CDR3 nucleotides: TGTGCCAGTAGTTCAAAAACCTACGAGCAGTACTTC.

This CDR3 is CASSLEWVRPQYF. CDR3 coding DNA: TGTGCCAGCAGCTTAGAATGGGTTCGTCCGCAGTACTTC. The chain employs TRBV11-2 and TRBJ2-7; D call uncertain. The length of the CDR3 is 13 residues. V lost 0 bases to trimming and J lost 9 bases, with 12 bases between them. Per the germline V gene, CDR1 is SGHAT and CDR2 is FQNNGV. The complete variable domain, with remaining parts taken from reference TRBV11-2 and TRBJ2-7, reads EAGVAQSPRYKIIEKRQSVAFWCNPISGHATLYWYQQILGQGPKLLIQFQNNGVVDDSQLPKDRFSAERLKGVDSTLKIQPAKLEDSAVYLCASSLEWVRPQYFGPGTRLTVT.

The chain links TRBV18 to TRBJ1-1; TRBD1 aligns across 7 bases. Germline V gene data show CDR1 as KGHSH and CDR2 as LQKENI. The CDR3 is made up of 13 amino acids. V lost 6 bases to trimming and J lost 5 bases; unmatched junction nucleotides: 6. CDR3 sequence (DNA): TGTGCCAGCTCCCCGCAGGGGGAGACTGAAGCTTTCTTT. Amino acids: CASSPQGETEAFF.

In its sample, this clone was seen once. The CDR3 sequence: CASSLGTSGRFDEQFF. Written as DNA, the CDR3 is TGCGCCAGCAGCTTGGGGACTAGCGGGAGATTCGATGAGCAGTTCTTC. The chain couples TRBV5-1 to TRBJ2-1; 13 nucleotides agree with TRBD2. The V and J ends lost 0 bases and 8 bases, in that order; junction bases with no gene match: 5. This CDR3 comprises 16 residues. The germline CDR1 and CDR2 sequences are SGHRS and YFSETQ.

CDR3 region: CASSTGRTNEKLFF. The CDR3 region has the DNA TGCGCCAGCAGCACGGGGAGAACTAATGAAAAACTGTTTTTT. The gene calls are TRBV5-1 and TRBJ1-4, with D hard to call. There are 14 residues in the CDR3. The germline V and J ends were trimmed by 4 bases and 1 base, with 8 bases remaining between them. Germline V gene data show CDR1 as SGHRS and CDR2 as YFSETQ.

The chain employs TRBV6-5 and TRBJ2-1; 7 nucleotides line up with TRBD1. This CDR3 has 14 amino acids. In germline, CDR1 is MNHEY, CDR2 SVGAGI. V trimming: 7 bases; J trimming: 4 bases; junction bases outside the gene matches: 7. The CDR3 DNA reads as TGTGCCAGCACCCGGACAGGCGCTTACAATGAGCAGTTCTTC. It translates to CASTRTGAYNEQFF.

The gene calls are TRBV5-3 and TRBJ1-1; the D gene is possibly TRBD1 (6 bases). TRBV5-3 is an open reading frame whose function is uncertain. V was clipped by 1 base and J by 0 bases, with 10 bases between them. The CDR3 contains 15 residues. The CDR3 loop reads CARSLRRTVNTEAFF. In DNA, the CDR3 is TGTGCCAGAAGCTTGAGGCGGACAGTGAACACTGAAGCTTTCTTT.

J is TRBJ2-1 and V is TRBV28, with TRBD1 identical over 9 bases. The CDR3 totals 20 residues. V was pared by 6 bases and J by 3 bases, with 21 bases of the junction left unmatched. Germline V CDR1 and CDR2: MDHEN, SYDVKM. CDR3 bases: TGTGCCAGCAGCCCCGGACAGGGGTCGGTGTCGGGAAGAGTCTACAATGAGCAGTTCTTC. It encodes CASSPGQGSVSGRVYNEQFF.

The V call is TRBV24-1, the J call TRBJ1-2; D perhaps matches TRBD1 (5 bases). The CDR3 sequence is 15 residues long. Germline assignment: CDR1 KGHDR and CDR2 SFDVKD. Trimming left V 4 bases short and J 5 bases short, with 16 bases between. CDR3: CATSDAGRGVYGYTF. The CDR3 DNA is TGTGCCACCAGTGACGCAGGGAGGGGAGTTTATGGCTACACCTTC.

This clone was observed a single time. V gene TRBV6-5 combines with J gene TRBJ1-1; 7 bases are shared with TRBD1. The CDR3 loop spans 14 amino acids. Germline V gives CDR1 MNHEY, CDR2 SVGAGI. The trim removed 5 bases at V and 7 bases at J, leaving 10 bases unmatched. The CDR3 nucleotides are TGTGCCAGCAGTCGTTCTACAGGGGACCTTGAAGCTTTCTTT. Encoded protein: CASSRSTGDLEAFF.

The chain combines TRBV24-1 with TRBJ2-1; 9 nucleotides line up with TRBD2. Germline CDR1 reads KGHDR; CDR2 reads SFDVKD. The CDR3 is 13 residues long. V lost 10 bases and J lost 2; bases outside the gene matches: 2. The CDR3 protein is CATSGSPYNEQFF. In DNA, the CDR3 is TGTGCCACTAGCGGGAGCCCCTACAATGAGCAGTTCTTC.

This chain links TRBV6-2 or TRBV6-3 with TRBJ2-6; no reliable D call. The CDR3 has 15 amino acids. Germline CDR1 MNHEY, CDR2 SVGEGT. V gave up 2 bases and J gave up 2 bases, with 7 bases separating them. CDR3 DNA sequence: TGTGCCAGCAGTTACGTGGTAGCTGGGGCCAACGTCCTGACTTTC. Protein product: CASSYVVAGANVLTF.

The genes are TRBV5-1 and TRBJ1-5; 8 bases line up with TRBD1. CDR3 length: 14 residues. Germline-derived CDR1 and CDR2 are SGHRS and YFSETQ. V lost 4 bases to trimming and J lost 3 bases; unmatched junction nucleotides: 3. The CDR3 loop is CASSLTGVNQPQHF. DNA of the CDR3: TGCGCCAGCAGCCTGACAGGGGTCAATCAGCCCCAGCATTTT. The variable domain in full, with the rest retrieved from reference TRBV5-1 and TRBJ1-5, is KAGVTQTPRYLIKTRGQQVTLSCSPISGHRSVSWYQQTPGQGLQFLFEYFSETQRNKGNFPGRFSGRQFSNSRSEMNVSTLELGDSALYLCASSLTGVNQPQHFGDGTRLSIL.

This sequence joins TRBV15 and TRBJ2-7; D is tentatively TRBD1 or TRBD2 (7 bases each). With 0 bases removed from V and 6 bases from J, the gap between germline ends came to 21 bases. Germline V lookup: CDR1 LNHNV, CDR2 YYDKDF (reference sequence). The CDR3 loop spans 17 amino acids. CDR3 in amino acids: CATSRDKGAGLLTEQYF. As DNA, the CDR3 is TGTGCCACCAGCAGAGATAAGGGGGCGGGACTACTGACCGAGCAGTACTTC.

The chain joins TRBV6-2 or TRBV6-3 to TRBJ2-1, with D maybe TRBD1 (5 bases). This CDR3 contains 12 residues. Trimming removed 6 bases at V and 6 bases at J, with 9 bases between. Germline V lookup: CDR1 MNHEY, CDR2 SVGEGT. This chain's CDR3 is CASSLQGNEQFF. CDR3 bases: TGTGCCAGCAGCCTCCAGGGCAATGAGCAGTTCTTC.

A single count supports this clone. This sequence joins TRBV15 and TRBJ2-7; the match to TRBD1 covers 7 bases. In germline, CDR1 is LNHNV, CDR2 YYDKDF (reference sequence). After removal of 3 bases from V and 5 bases from J, the junction contained 10 bases not matched to a gene. CDR3 length: 15 amino acids. The CDR3 loop reads CATSSPQGVRNEQYF. Written as DNA, the CDR3 is TGTGCCACCAGCAGCCCCCAGGGGGTAAGGAACGAGCAGTACTTC.

The chain is built from TRBV28 and TRBJ1-2; a weak D match, TRBD1 (5 bases). CDR3 length equals 14 residues. Germline V lookup: CDR1 MDHEN, CDR2 SYDVKM. V lost 5 bases and J lost 6, with 16 bases in between. This chain's CDR3 is CASSPLRGSNGYTF. Here the CDR3 DNA reads TGTGCCAGCAGTCCCTTACGGGGGAGCAATGGCTACACCTTC.

The chain links TRBV11-2 to TRBJ2-1; 9 bases are shared with TRBD2. Looked up from germline, CDR1 is SGHAT and CDR2 is FQNNGV. The CDR3 totals 15 residues. The V gene end was trimmed by 5 bases and the J gene end by 4 bases; junction bases not matched to a gene: 6. In nucleotides, the CDR3 is TGTGCCAGCAGCCCGGGACTAGCAGATTACAATGAGCAGTTCTTC. This translates into CASSPGLADYNEQFF.

This chain uses TRBV28 with TRBJ2-5; 9 positions agree with TRBD1. This CDR3 spans 16 amino acids. Germline V gives CDR1 MDHEN, CDR2 SYDVKM. J gave up 5 bases and V 5 bases, and 12 bases lay outside the gene matches. The CDR3 DNA is TGTGCCAGCAGTGTCCAGGGACAGGGCAACGTGGAGACCCAGTACTTC. It specifies CASSVQGQGNVETQYF.

This clone has just a few counts. The CDR3 is CATSSRGGQETQYF. In DNA form, the CDR3 reads TGTGCCACCAGCAGCCGGGGAGGGCAAGAGACCCAGTACTTC. The chain uses TRBV15 and TRBJ2-5; 7 nucleotides agree with TRBD2. This CDR3 has 14 residues. Germline assignment: CDR1 LNHNV and CDR2 YYDKDF (reference sequence). Germline trimming cut 3 bases from V and 2 bases from J; bases unmatched to any gene: 3.

To note about this clone: The junction differs from germline at one of its ends, possibly a read error. The chain has TRBV6-5 and TRBJ1-1; no firm D call. CDR3 size: 11 residues. Looked up from germline, CDR1 is MNHEY and CDR2 is SVGAGI. The CDR3 is CASNYVTEAFF. CDR3 sequence (DNA): TGTGCCAGCAATTACGTGACCGAAGCTTTCTTT.

The gene calls are TRBV10-3 and TRBJ1-5; D perhaps matches TRBD1 (6 bases). Germline CDR1 ENHRY, CDR2 SYGVKD. CDR3 length: 18 amino acids. Trimming removed 0 bases from V and 0 bases from J, with 15 bases in between. In nucleotides, the CDR3 is TGTGCCATCAGTGAGTCGGACCGGACAGTCTATAGCAATCAGCCCCAGCATTTT. Encoded protein: CAISESDRTVYSNQPQHF.

This clone came up a few times. This chain connects TRBV6-5 to TRBJ2-7, with TRBD2 identical over 7 bases. Germline trimming cut 10 bases from V and 2 bases from J; bases unmatched to any gene: 5. This CDR3 region has 12 residues. Germline V lookup: CDR1 MNHEY, CDR2 SVGAGI. This CDR3 is CAIRTRAYEQYF. As DNA, the CDR3 is TGTGCCATCAGGACTAGGGCCTACGAGCAGTACTTC.

The rearrangement uses TRBV5-4 and TRBJ2-1, with 10 nucleotides matching TRBD2. Germline V gives CDR1 SGHNT, CDR2 YYREEE (reference sequence). The ends lost 3 bases at V and 3 bases at J; junction bases unmatched: 6. The CDR3 is 16 residues long. The CDR3 loop is CASSSRTSGLYNEQFF. In nucleotides, the CDR3 is TGTGCCAGCAGCTCCCGGACTAGCGGACTCTACAATGAGCAGTTCTTC. Complete variable domain (other parts from reference TRBV5-4 and TRBJ2-1): ETGVTQSPTHLIKTRGQQVTLRCSSQSGHNTVSWYQQALGQGPQFIFQYYREEENGRGNFPPRFSGLQFPNYSSELNVNALELDDSALYLCASSSRTSGLYNEQFFGPGTRLTVL.

The V and J genes are TRBV5-1 and TRBJ2-1; a possible D gene is TRBD2 (6 bases). Germline CDR1 reads SGHRS; CDR2 reads YFSETQ. V was cut by 4 bases and J by 8 bases, with 22 bases left in between. This CDR3 is built from 16 residues. In nucleotides, the CDR3 is TGCGCCAGCAGCCCCCCCTTTGGGGGGTCGGTGGATGAGCAGTTCTTC. Translated, it gives CASSPPFGGSVDEQFF.

This sequence joins TRBV4-2 and TRBJ2-5; perhaps TRBD1 as D (7 bases). Trimming shortened V by 4 bases and J by 5 bases, and 11 bases separated the two germline ends. CDR1 is LGHNA and CDR2 is YNFKEQ in the germline V gene. CDR3 length: 13 residues. The CDR3 DNA reads TGTGCCAGCAGCCCGGCAGGGGGGGAGACCCAGTACTTC. Its protein is CASSPAGGETQYF.